These 7 T cell receptor beta chains were all obtained from the same sample, sequenced in a study of blood T cell repertoires in COVID-19. Generated by immunoSEQ multiplex PCR, the TCRdb table keeps only in-frame clones and is missing some. The sample has under 200,000 clones; roughly 84% are singletons. Sequencing was done on a sample of peripheral blood. The receptors originated from a woman in her fifties or sixties with acute or convalescent COVID-19.

The chain couples TRBV27 to TRBJ2-7; 9 bases line up with TRBD2. The V gene's germline CDR1 is MNHEY and CDR2 SMNVEV (reference sequence). Unmatched junction bases numbered 7, after V lost 4 bases and J lost 0 bases. This CDR3 has 16 residues. The CDR3 sequence: CASSSKAGGFSYEQYF. In DNA form, the CDR3 reads TGTGCCAGCAGTTCAAAAGCGGGGGGCTTCTCCTACGAGCAGTACTTC.

This chain links TRBV9 with TRBJ1-2; 7 bases line up with TRBD1. The V gene's germline CDR1 is SGDLS and CDR2 YYNGEE. The CDR3 runs to 15 residues. Unmatched junction bases numbered 6, after V lost 3 bases and J lost 1 base. CDR3 sequence (DNA): TGTGCCAGCAGCGACGGGAGGGGGCGTAACTATGGCTACACCTTC. It is translated as CASSDGRGRNYGYTF.

This chain uses TRBV24-1 with TRBJ1-4; a weak D match, TRBD1 (6 bases). Germline V CDR1 and CDR2: KGHDR, SFDVKD. The V end lost 2 bases, the J end lost 6 bases, and 12 bases lay between the germline ends. The CDR3 extends over 15 amino acids. This chain's CDR3 is CATSDWPAGDEKLFF. The CDR3 DNA sequence: TGTGCCACCAGTGATTGGCCCGCAGGGGATGAAAAACTGTTTTTT.

The chain couples TRBV7-2 to TRBJ1-1; 9 bases are shared with TRBD1. The CDR3 totals 16 residues. Germline loops: CDR1 SGHTA, CDR2 FQGNSA. V was clipped by 1 base and J by 8 bases; unmatched bases: 11. The chain's CDR3 is CASSLDVGQGKSEAFF. The CDR3 region has the DNA TGTGCCAGCAGCTTAGATGTAGGACAGGGGAAATCCGAAGCTTTCTTT.

The chain employs TRBV6-6 and TRBJ1-4; 11 bases match TRBD1. The CDR3 extends over 14 amino acids. The J segment lost 8 bases and the V segment lost 2 bases, leaving 1 base of the junction unmatched. Germline CDR1 reads MNHNY; CDR2 reads SVGAGI (reference sequence). CDR3 sequence (DNA): TGTGCCAGCAGTTACGGGACAGGGGGAGAAAAACTGTTTTTT. Encoded protein: CASSYGTGGEKLFF.

The chain combines TRBV11-2 with TRBJ1-1; TRBD1 is a possible D gene (5 bases). CDR3 length: 13 residues. Germline CDR1 and CDR2: SGHAT and FQNNGV. Trimming took off 4 bases at V and 2 bases at J, with 8 bases between the two ends. The CDR3 is CASSSGLNTEAFF. CDR3 in DNA: TGTGCCAGCAGCTCAGGGCTTAACACTGAAGCTTTCTTT.

This chain links TRBV3-1 (or the pseudogene TRBV3-2) with TRBJ1-6; D is perhaps TRBD1 (5 bases). Looked up from germline, CDR1 is LGHDT and CDR2 is YNNKEL (reference sequence). Trimming cost V 2 bases and J 6 bases, with 14 bases left between them. CDR3 length equals 16 residues. This chain's CDR3 is CASSQSTVSSNSPLHF. Written as DNA, the CDR3 is TGTGCCAGCAGCCAATCGACAGTGAGCTCTAATTCACCCCTCCACTTT.